The 4 T cell receptor beta chains below were found in one sample sequenced in a study of T cell responses to AZD1222 COVID-19 vaccine. The data were produced by immunoSEQ multiplex PCR, yet TCRdb's version contains in-frame clones alone and is incomplete. Among about 120,000 clones listed, 70% to 90% were seen once. This sample comprised peripheral blood, obtained on day 0 of AZD1222 vaccination. All receptors come from an adult in good health.

This chain links TRBV15 with TRBJ1-1; 9 nucleotides agree with TRBD1. Germline V CDR1 and CDR2: LNHNV, YYDKDF (reference sequence). The length of the CDR3 is 15 residues. Unmatched junction bases numbered 7, after V lost 4 bases and J lost 4 bases. CDR3 in amino acids: CATSMDRGLFTEAFF. The DNA of the CDR3 is TGTGCCACCAGCATGGACAGGGGTCTTTTCACTGAAGCTTTCTTT. Filled out from reference TRBV15 and TRBJ1-1, the complete variable domain reads DAMVIQNPRYQVTQFGKPVTLSCSQTLNHNVMYWYQQKSSQAPKLLFHYYDKDFNNEADTPDNFQSRRPNTSFCFLDIRSPGLGDTAMYLCATSMDRGLFTEAFFGQGTRLTVV.

This chain links TRBV3-1 (or the pseudogene TRBV3-2) with TRBJ1-4; possibly TRBD1 for D (5 bases). CDR1 is LGHDT, CDR2 YNNKEL, per germline (reference sequence). V lost 7 bases and J 7 bases, leaving 10 bases between the germline ends. This CDR3 region has 12 residues. The CDR3 spells CASNQGTEKLFF. The CDR3 DNA follows: TGTGCCAGCAACCAGGGAACTGAAAAACTGTTTTTT.

Concerning this clone itself: The same CDR3 arises from other DNA sequences in this sample as well. The J gene is TRBJ2-7, the V gene TRBV5-1; possibly TRBD1 or TRBD2 for D (7 bases each). The CDR3 runs to 14 residues. The germline V and J ends were trimmed by 4 bases and 0 bases, with 11 bases remaining between them. The germline gives CDR1 SGHRS, CDR2 YFSETQ. The CDR3 protein is CASSSGTASYEQYF. Written as DNA, the CDR3 is TGCGCCAGCAGCAGCGGGACAGCCTCCTACGAGCAGTACTTC.

The J gene is TRBJ2-2, the V gene TRBV19; D may correspond to TRBD1 or TRBD2 (5 bases each). This CDR3 spans 17 amino acids. V gave up 3 bases and J gave up 1 base, with 15 bases separating them. The germline CDR1 and CDR2 sequences are LNHDA and SQIVND (reference sequence). CDR3 loop: CASSMRGDRGNTGELFF. The CDR3 DNA is TGTGCCAGTAGTATGAGAGGGGATAGGGGGAACACCGGGGAGCTGTTTTTT.